These T cell receptor beta chains were read from a single sample in a study of T cell responses to AZD1222 COVID-19 vaccine. Clones were sequenced by immunoSEQ multiplex PCR, and TCRdb holds only the in-frame ones, with some missing. Among some 30,000 clones listed, 80% to 90% were seen once. The sequenced sample was peripheral blood, obtained on day 0 of AZD1222 vaccination. Receptor source: an adult in good health. Each CDR3 is given with its conserved first and last residue. The D gene is left open where the match is weak.

J gene | D gene | V gene | CDR3 length | CDR3 protein | CDR3 DNA
TRBJ1-1 | . | TRBV3-1/TRBV3-2 | 14 | CASSSLGRATEAFF | TGTGCCAGCAGCTCTTTAGGCCGGGCCACTGAAGCTTTCTTT
TRBJ2-2 | . | TRBV30 | 16 | CAWSVGTYGNTGELFF | TGTGCCTGGAGTGTGGGGACCTACGGGAACACCGGGGAGCTGTTTTTT
TRBJ1-2 | . | TRBV4-1 | 11 | CASSRDRSYTF | TGCGCCAGCAGCCGCGATAGGAGCTACACCTTC
TRBJ2-7 | TRBD1 | TRBV7-2 | 15 | CASSPHGTVSYEQYF | TGTGCCAGCAGCCCCCATGGGACAGTCTCCTACGAGCAGTACTTC
TRBJ1-4 | . | TRBV5-3 | 15 | CARSSEGGPLRKGVF | TGTGCCAGAAGCTCCGAGGGAGGGCCACTGAGAAAAGGGGTTTTT
TRBJ1-2 | . | TRBV12-3/TRBV12-4 | 11 | CASSLGYGYTF | TGTGCCAGCAGTTTAGGGTATGGCTACACCTTC
TRBJ2-7 | TRBD2 | TRBV2 | 14 | CASSVGLEGREQYF | TGTGCCAGCAGTGTTGGACTAGAAGGGAGGGAGCAGTACTTC
TRBJ1-4 | . | TRBV12-3/TRBV12-4 | 13 | CASTLGVSEKLFF | TGTGCCAGCACCCTAGGCGTTAGCGAAAAACTGTTTTTT
TRBJ2-6 | . | TRBV28 | 18 | CASSLPGSLRSGANVLTF | TGTGCCAGCTCGTTACCGGGCTCCCTTCGGTCTGGGGCCAACGTCCTGACTTTC
TRBJ1-5 | TRBD1 | TRBV2 | 16 | CASSEARGQGGQPQHF | TGTGCCAGCAGTGAAGCGCGTGGACAGGGCGGGCAGCCCCAGCATTTT
TRBJ2-1 | . | TRBV6-4 | 15 | CASSETASSYNEQFF | TGTGCCAGCAGTGAGACGGCCAGCTCCTACAATGAGCAGTTCTTC
TRBJ2-2 | . | TRBV5-5 | 13 | CASSLDREGELFF | TGTGCCAGCAGCTTGGACAGGGAAGGGGAGCTGTTTTTT
TRBJ2-7 | . | TRBV7-2 | 15 | CASSQKGGYSYEQYF | TGTGCCAGCAGCCAGAAGGGGGGCTACTCCTACGAGCAGTACTTC
TRBJ1-6 | . | TRBV2 | 14 | CASSDGLDNSPLHF | TGTGCCAGCAGTGATGGACTGGATAATTCACCCCTCCACTTT
TRBJ1-3 | . | TRBV7-2 | 16 | CASSLGGLGSGNTIYF | TGTGCCAGCAGCTTAGGGGGTTTGGGCTCTGGAAACACCATATATTTT
TRBJ1-2 | . | TRBV7-2 | 13 | CASSPGLNYGYTF | TGTGCCAGCAGCCCAGGACTAAACTATGGCTACACCTTC
TRBJ2-1 | TRBD1 | TRBV28 | 12 | CASSRGPGEQFF | TGTGCCAGCAGTAGGGGGCCTGGTGAGCAGTTCTTC
TRBJ1-6 | . | TRBV28 | 14 | CASSTGQYNSPLHF | TGTGCCAGCAGTACGGGACAATATAATTCACCCCTCCACTTT
TRBJ1-6 | . | TRBV18 | 16 | CASSPQTGNHNSPLHF | TGTGCCAGCTCACCACAAACTGGTAACCATAATTCACCCCTCCACTTT
TRBJ2-2 | . | TRBV13 | 18 | CASSSLALRTGNTGELFF | TGTGCCAGCAGCTCACTAGCTCTACGGACAGGAAACACCGGGGAGCTGTTTTTT